This is a list of T cell receptor beta chains from one sample in a study of T cells in Graves' hyperthyroidism and ophthalmopathy. TCRdb fed the multiplex PCR reads into MiXCR, producing one record per CDR3 protein. This sample has 280,000 or so distinct CDR3 sequences, with approximately 14% found just once. The sequenced sample was blood. These receptors all stem from a woman aged 50 to 60 with Graves' hyperthyroidism that later progressed to Graves' ophthalmopathy. CDR3s include the opening cysteine and the closing phenylalanine or tryptophan. A D gene is named only where the DNA matches it firmly. For some rows the clone size is stated as once, few or many, or as a class when expanded; others skip it.

size | J | V | D | length | CDR3 | DNA
many | TRBJ2-1 | TRBV10-3 | TRBD2 | 18 | CAIFPGLADTYSYNEQFF | TGTGCCATTTTCCCGGGACTAGCGGATACGTACTCCTACAATGAGCAGTTCTTC
many | TRBJ1-5 | TRBV28 | NA | 13 | CASRRGRNQPQHF | TGTGCCAGTAGAAGAGGACGAAATCAGCCCCAGCATTTT
NA | TRBJ2-5 | TRBV24-1 | NA | 15 | CATSDSQDSPETQYF | TGTGCCACCAGTGATTCCCAGGACAGTCCAGAGACCCAGTACTTC
many | TRBJ2-1 | TRBV5-1 | NA | 13 | CASSNDNYNEQFF | TGCGCCAGCAGTAACGACAACTACAATGAGCAGTTCTTC
many | TRBJ1-1 | TRBV6-1 | TRBD1 | 16 | CASSPDRGKGNTEAFF | TGTGCCAGCAGTCCGGACAGGGGCAAGGGCAACACTGAAGCTTTCTTT
many | TRBJ2-7 | TRBV2 | TRBD2 | 17 | CATSYPPRTSGYYEQYF | TGTGCCACTTCCTACCCCCCCCGGACTAGCGGATACTACGAGCAGTACTTC
NA | TRBJ2-7 | TRBV9 | NA | 15 | CASSVGGAGVYEQYF | TGTGCCAGCAGCGTAGGAGGGGCAGGAGTATACGAGCAGTACTTC
many | TRBJ1-1 | TRBV19 | NA | 15 | CASYSLRGLNTEAFF | TGTGCCAGTTACTCCCTCAGGGGCCTGAACACTGAAGCTTTCTTT
NA | TRBJ2-3 | TRBV25-1 | NA | 14 | CASSGGFDPRTQYF | TGTGCCAGCAGTGGGGGGTTTGACCCGAGGACGCAGTATTTT
NA | TRBJ2-1 | TRBV9 | NA | 14 | CASSVEGGWDEMFF | TGTGCCAGCAGCGTAGAGGGGGGGTGGGACGAGATGTTCTTC
NA | TRBJ2-2 | TRBV7-6 | NA | 13 | CAISQGATGELFF | TGTGCCATCTCCCAGGGCGCAACCGGGGAGCTGTTTTTT
many | TRBJ2-7 | TRBV10-2 | TRBD2 | 14 | CASGLAGGPDEQYF | TGCGCCAGCGGTTTAGCGGGAGGGCCTGACGAGCAGTACTTC
many | TRBJ1-1 | TRBV28 | NA | 16 | CASNPRGGLMNTEAFF | TGTGCCAGCAACCCTCGGGGGGGCCTTATGAACACTGAAGCTTTCTTT
NA | TRBJ2-6 | TRBV7-9 | NA | 18 | CASSLSGSPNSGANVLTF | TGTGCCAGCAGCTTGTCAGGGTCCCCAAACTCTGGGGCCAACGTCCTGACTTTC
many | TRBJ2-5 | TRBV7-2 | TRBD2 | 14 | CASSLQTSGETQYF | TGTGCCAGCAGCCTACAGACTAGCGGAGAGACCCAGTACTTC
many | TRBJ1-2 | TRBV28 | TRBD1 | 13 | CASSLTGGYGYTF | TGTGCCAGCAGTTTGACAGGGGGATATGGCTACACCTTC
many | TRBJ2-5 | TRBV2 | TRBD2 | 16 | CASSLGLAGLEETQYF | TGTGCCAGCAGTCTAGGACTAGCGGGTCTAGAAGAGACCCAGTACTTC
many | TRBJ2-5 | TRBV5-1 | NA | 14 | CASSPQGLEETQYF | TGCGCCAGCAGCCCTCAGGGGCTCGAGGAGACCCAGTACTTC
many | TRBJ1-1 | TRBV27 | NA | 12 | CASSRGGTEAFF | TGTGCCAGCAGTCGGGGCGGCACTGAAGCTTTCTTT
many | TRBJ1-1 | TRBV20-1 | NA | 12 | CSAPGLNTEAFF | TGCAGTGCGCCAGGGCTGAACACTGAAGCTTTCTTT
few | TRBJ2-7 | TRBV11-2 | TRBD1 | 17 | CASSLRQGIPPTYEQYF | TGTGCCAGCAGCTTAAGACAGGGAATACCCCCAACCTACGAGCAGTACTTC
many | TRBJ1-3 | TRBV5-1 | TRBD1 | 17 | CASSLGSRDSSGNTIYF | TGCGCCAGCAGCTTGGGTTCTCGGGACAGCTCTGGAAACACCATATATTTT
NA | TRBJ2-7 | TRBV6-1 | TRBD2 | 17 | CASISGRAGYSIYEQYF | TGTGCCAGTATTAGCGGGAGGGCCGGATATTCCATCTACGAGCAGTACTTC
NA | TRBJ1-1 | TRBV28 | TRBD1 | 16 | CASSYGTGGVDTEAFF | TGTGCCAGCAGTTACGGGACAGGGGGCGTCGACACTGAAGCTTTCTTT
NA | TRBJ2-2 | TRBV11-2 | NA | 17 | CASSLGLGRRSTGELFF | TGTGCCAGCAGCTTAGGTTTGGGGAGGCGAAGCACCGGGGAGCTGTTTTTT
NA | TRBJ2-7 | TRBV4-2 | TRBD2 | 17 | CASSLRLLAGSYNEQYF | TGTGCCAGCAGCCTAAGACTACTAGCGGGCTCCTACAATGAGCAGTACTTC
many | TRBJ2-5 | TRBV29-1 | TRBD1 | 13 | CSVLGQDGETQYF | TGCAGCGTACTGGGACAGGATGGCGAGACCCAGTACTTC
few | TRBJ2-2 | TRBV14 | NA | 17 | CASSHLPVVGGTGELFF | TGTGCCAGCAGCCATCTCCCCGTGGTCGGGGGCACCGGGGAGCTGTTTTTT
many | TRBJ1-2 | TRBV6-1 | TRBD1 | 13 | CASKKTGNYGYTF | TGTGCCAGCAAGAAGACAGGGAACTATGGCTACACCTTC
NA | TRBJ1-2 | TRBV14 | NA | 13 | CASSRDLNYGYTF | TGTGCCAGCAGCCGGGACTTGAACTATGGCTACACCTTC
few | TRBJ2-1 | TRBV9 | TRBD2 | 15 | CASSKSGSSYNEQFF | TGTGCCAGCAGTAAGAGCGGGAGCTCCTACAATGAGCAGTTCTTC
many | TRBJ1-2 | TRBV20-1 | NA | 14 | CSASAQGIIYGYTF | TGCAGTGCTAGCGCCCAAGGGATCATCTATGGCTACACCTTC